This T cell receptor (beta chain) originates from a study of control samples from healthy donors and cancer patients. Germline CDR1 and CDR2: LNHDA and SQIVND (reference sequence). CDR3 length: 13 amino acids. Between the trimmed V and J ends, which lost 8 bases and 3 bases, there was a span of 14 bases. The count of this clone is one. Here immunoSEQ multiplex PCR was the method, and the copy in TCRdb shows in-frame clones only, minus some. The data show about 85,000 clones, roughly nine tenths seen once. The clonotype comes from a woman younger than 35 in good health. Input material: blood. This chain links TRBV19 with TRBJ2-7; D perhaps matches TRBD1 (6 bases). The CDR3 bases are TGTGCCAGTCAACAGGGAATTGACTACGAGCAGTACTTC. Encoded protein: CASQQGIDYEQYF.